This TCR beta chain derives from a study of spatial heterogeneity in lung cancer. This clonotype has more than one count but fewer than ten. The CDR3 loop spans 13 amino acids. After removal of 2 bases from V and 7 bases from J, the junction contained 3 bases not matched to a gene. TCRdb reprocessed the 5' RACE reads with MiXCR, giving one entry per CDR3 protein. In the table there are about 61,000 distinct CDR3 sequences, 6.3% of which are singletons. The time point: sample taken at primary tumor resection. The starting material was PBMCs, obtained at surgery. The clonotype originates from a female donor with early-stage non-small cell lung cancer. The chain is built from TRBV12-3 or TRBV12-4 and TRBJ1-2, with 8 nucleotides matching TRBD1. CDR3 loop: CASSLPGGSGYTF. As DNA, the CDR3 is TGTGCCAGCAGTTTACCAGGGGGCTCTGGCTACACCTTC.